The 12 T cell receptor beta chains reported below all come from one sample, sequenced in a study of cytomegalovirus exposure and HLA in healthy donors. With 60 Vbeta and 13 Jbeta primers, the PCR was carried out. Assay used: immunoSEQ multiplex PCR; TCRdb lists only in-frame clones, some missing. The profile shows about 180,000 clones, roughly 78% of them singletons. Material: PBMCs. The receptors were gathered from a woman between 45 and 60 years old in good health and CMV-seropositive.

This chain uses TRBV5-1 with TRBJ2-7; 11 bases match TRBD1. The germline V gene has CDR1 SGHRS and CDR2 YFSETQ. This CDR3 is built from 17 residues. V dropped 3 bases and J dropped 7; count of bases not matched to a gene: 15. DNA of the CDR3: TGCGCCAGCAGCTATAGAACCCCCGGGACAGGGGGACGGGAGCAGTACTTC. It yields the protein CASSYRTPGTGGREQYF.

CDR3 protein: CASSTIRGAKNIQYF. In nucleotides, the CDR3 is TGTGCCAGCAGTACGATCAGGGGGGCCAAAAACATTCAGTACTTC. The chain joins TRBV2 to TRBJ2-4; 7 nucleotides line up with TRBD1. Germline-derived CDR1 and CDR2 are SNHLY and FYNNEI. This CDR3 has 15 amino acids. V was clipped by 5 bases and J by 1 base; unmatched bases: 5.

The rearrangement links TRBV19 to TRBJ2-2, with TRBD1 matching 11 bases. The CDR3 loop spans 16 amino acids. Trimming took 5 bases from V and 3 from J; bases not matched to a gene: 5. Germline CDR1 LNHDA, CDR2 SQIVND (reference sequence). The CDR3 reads CASSPDRGLYTGELFF. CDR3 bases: TGTGCCAGTAGTCCGGACAGGGGGCTGTACACCGGGGAGCTGTTTTTT.

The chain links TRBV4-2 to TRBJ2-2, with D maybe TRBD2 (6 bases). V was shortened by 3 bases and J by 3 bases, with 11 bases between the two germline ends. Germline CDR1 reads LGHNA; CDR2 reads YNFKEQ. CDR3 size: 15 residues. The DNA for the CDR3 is TGTGCCAGCAGCCAGTCCGGGGGTCACACCGGGGAGCTGTTTTTT. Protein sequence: CASSQSGGHTGELFF.

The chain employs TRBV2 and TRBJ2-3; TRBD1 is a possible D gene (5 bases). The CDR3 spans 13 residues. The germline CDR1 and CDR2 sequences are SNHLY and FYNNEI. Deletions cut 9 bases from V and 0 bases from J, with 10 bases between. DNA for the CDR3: TGTGCCAGAGGCAGGGAAAGCACAGATACGCAGTATTTT. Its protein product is CARGRESTDTQYF.

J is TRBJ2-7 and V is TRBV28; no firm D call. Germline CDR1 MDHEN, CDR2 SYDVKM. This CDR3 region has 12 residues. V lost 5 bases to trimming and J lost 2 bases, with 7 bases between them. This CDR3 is CASSLPPYEQYF. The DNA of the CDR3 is TGTGCCAGCAGTCTACCCCCCTACGAGCAGTACTTC. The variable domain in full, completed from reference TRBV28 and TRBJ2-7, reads DVKVTQSSRYLVKRTGEKVFLECVQDMDHENMFWYRQDPGLGLRLIYFSYDVKMKEKGDIPEGYSVSREKKERFSLILESASTNQTSMYLCASSLPPYEQYFGPGTRLTVT.

The CDR3 DNA follows: TGTGCCAGCAGCCAACCGGGACAGGAAAACAATGAGCAGTTCTTC. Protein: CASSQPGQENNEQFF. This chain uses TRBV4-2 with TRBJ2-1; TRBD1 agrees at 8 bases. Germline values: CDR1 LGHNA, CDR2 YNFKEQ. Trimming removed 2 bases from V and 5 bases from J; junction bases left unmatched: 5. This CDR3 comprises 15 residues.

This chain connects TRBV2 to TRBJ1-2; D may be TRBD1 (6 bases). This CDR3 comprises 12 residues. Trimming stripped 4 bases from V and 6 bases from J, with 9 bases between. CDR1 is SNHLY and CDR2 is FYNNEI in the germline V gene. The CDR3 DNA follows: TGTGCCAGCAGTGCCAGGGGTAATGGCTACACCTTC. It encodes CASSARGNGYTF. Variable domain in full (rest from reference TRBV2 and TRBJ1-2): EPEVTQTPSHQVTQMGQEVILRCVPISNHLYFYWYRQILGQKVEFLVSFYNNEISEKSEIFDDQFSVERPDGSNFTLKIRSTKLEDSAMYFCASSARGNGYTFGSGTRLTVV.

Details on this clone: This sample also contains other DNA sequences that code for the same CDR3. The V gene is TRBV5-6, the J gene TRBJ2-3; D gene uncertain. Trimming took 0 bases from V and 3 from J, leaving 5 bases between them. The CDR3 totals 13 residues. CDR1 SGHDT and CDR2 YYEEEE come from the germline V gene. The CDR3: CASSLAVTDTQYF. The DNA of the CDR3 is TGTGCCAGCAGCTTGGCCGTAACAGATACGCAGTATTTT.

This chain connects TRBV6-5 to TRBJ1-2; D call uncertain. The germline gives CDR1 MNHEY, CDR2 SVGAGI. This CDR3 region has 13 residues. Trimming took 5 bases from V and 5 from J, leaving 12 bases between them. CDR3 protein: CASSRPGLYGYTF. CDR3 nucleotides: TGTGCCAGCAGTCGCCCAGGTCTATATGGCTACACCTTC.

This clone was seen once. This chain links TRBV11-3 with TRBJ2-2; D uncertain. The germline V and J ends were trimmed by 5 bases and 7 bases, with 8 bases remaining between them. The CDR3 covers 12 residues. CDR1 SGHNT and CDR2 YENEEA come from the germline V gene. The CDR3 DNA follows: TGTGCCAGCAGCCCCCTCAGCGGGGAGCTGTTTTTT. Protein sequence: CASSPLSGELFF.

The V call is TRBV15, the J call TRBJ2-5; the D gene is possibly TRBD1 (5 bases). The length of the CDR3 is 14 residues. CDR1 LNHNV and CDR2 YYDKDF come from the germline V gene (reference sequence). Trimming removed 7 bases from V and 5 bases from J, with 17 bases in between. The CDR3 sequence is CATKSRAVQETQYF. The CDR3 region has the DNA TGTGCCACCAAATCCAGGGCAGTCCAGGAGACCCAGTACTTC.